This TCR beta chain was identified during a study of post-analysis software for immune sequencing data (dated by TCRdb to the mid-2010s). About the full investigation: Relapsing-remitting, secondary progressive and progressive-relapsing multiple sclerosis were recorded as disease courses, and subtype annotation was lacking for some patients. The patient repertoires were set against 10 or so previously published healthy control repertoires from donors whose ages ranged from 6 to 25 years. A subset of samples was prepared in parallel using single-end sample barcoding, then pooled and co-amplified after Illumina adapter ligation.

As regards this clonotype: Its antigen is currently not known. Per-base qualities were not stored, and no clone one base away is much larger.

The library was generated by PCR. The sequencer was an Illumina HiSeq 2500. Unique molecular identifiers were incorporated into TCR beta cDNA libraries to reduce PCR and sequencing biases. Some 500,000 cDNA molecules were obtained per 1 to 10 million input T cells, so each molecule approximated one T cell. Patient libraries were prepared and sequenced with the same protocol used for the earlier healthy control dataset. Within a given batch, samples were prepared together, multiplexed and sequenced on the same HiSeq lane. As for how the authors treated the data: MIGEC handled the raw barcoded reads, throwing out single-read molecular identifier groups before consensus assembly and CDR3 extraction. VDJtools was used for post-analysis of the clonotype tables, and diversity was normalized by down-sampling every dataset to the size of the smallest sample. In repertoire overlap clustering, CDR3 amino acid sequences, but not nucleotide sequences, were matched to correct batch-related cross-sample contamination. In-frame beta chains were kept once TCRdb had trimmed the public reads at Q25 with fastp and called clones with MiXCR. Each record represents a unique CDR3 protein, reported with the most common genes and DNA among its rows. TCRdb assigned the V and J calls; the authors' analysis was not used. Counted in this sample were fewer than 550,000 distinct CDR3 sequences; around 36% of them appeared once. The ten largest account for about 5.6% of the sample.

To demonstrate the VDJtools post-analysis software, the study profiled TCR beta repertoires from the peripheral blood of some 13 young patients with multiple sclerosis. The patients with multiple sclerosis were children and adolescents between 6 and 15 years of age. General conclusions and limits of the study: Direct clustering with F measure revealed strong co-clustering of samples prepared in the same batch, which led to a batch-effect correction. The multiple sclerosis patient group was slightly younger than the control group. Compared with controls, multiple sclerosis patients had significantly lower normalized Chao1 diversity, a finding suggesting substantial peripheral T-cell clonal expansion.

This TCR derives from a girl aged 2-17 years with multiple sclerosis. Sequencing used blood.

For the CDR3, the sequence is CASSMTGGSNQPQHF. The DNA sequence is given as TGCGCCAGCTCAATGACAGGGGGAAGCAATCAGCCCCAGCATTTT. The V and J segments used are TRBV5-1 and TRBJ1-5, with 9 middle bases fitting TRBD1. The germline V gene yields SGHRS for CDR1 and YFSETQ for CDR2. Relative to germline, V is missing 7 bases and J is missing 1 base, with 6 bases of the junction outside any gene match. CDR3 length: 15 amino acids, cysteine to phenylalanine. Only CDR3 DNA is held: 45 bases, read in frame from base 1.